This T cell receptor beta chain was identified in a study of T cell responses to AZD1222 COVID-19 vaccine listed by TCRdb under 2021. With respect to the entire study: AZD1222 recipients given second doses at about 4 weeks or at about 12 weeks were pooled, since spike-specific TCR depth and breadth were not found to differ between the two schedules. TCR sequencing covered approximately 230 trial participants: 200 to 220 given two doses of AZD1222 and 26 given two doses of MenACWY control vaccine. Trial participants were enrolled into age subgroups of 18-55, 56-69 and 70-plus years, which contained about 150, 28 and 57 TCR-sequenced participants, respectively. Summary of the overall study and its limitations: A significant rise in spike-specific TCR breadth and depth was observed after two AZD1222 doses relative to day 0 and relative to MenACWY recipients. The whole spike protein was spanned by vaccine-associated CD4 TCRs, and dominant responses were seen in regions 160-218 and 743-854. Because no day 14 peak-response samples were available, the repertoires could be characterized only after the peak T cell response. Participants were mostly white British, with more females than males. The authors suggested clonal diversity may have been underestimated. Reportedly, almost half of the unique spike-specific TCRs recognized epitopes lying outside the regions that are mutated in the B.1.351 and B.1.1.7 variants. The 56-69-year group was small, and its depth increase did not reach significance, likely because of low power. Conclusions about previously exposed vaccinees are limited because only a handful of AZD1222 recipients were SARS-CoV-2 seropositive at baseline.

The CDR3 regions of human TCRbeta chains were subjected to immunosequencing. On the study's bioinformatics: TCRs in the repertoires were compared against a reference library of SARS-CoV-2-specific TCRs that had been generated with the MIRA antigen-specificity platform. Breadth was defined as the fraction of unique TCRs that were SARS-CoV-2-associated, and depth was defined as the fraction of total T cells that were SARS-CoV-2-associated. Using the MIRA data, every spike-specific TCR was mapped to the spike region that the TCR reacted to and assigned to either a CD4 or a CD8 class. Log10-transformed breadth and depth values were compared by one-way ANOVA with Sidak's multiple comparisons tests. TCRdb took over this immuneACCESS table, retaining in-frame rearrangements with V and J assigned. Such tables are incomplete; in checked studies, under half of the missing clones stem from an unresolved V gene, and the remainder is unexplained. The DNA gave D and trimming, while V, J and clone size come from that table. The sample table shows 90,000 to 150,000 clones, and more than 75% are seen once. Approximately 1.1% of the sample goes to the ten largest clones.

V is pruned by 1 base and J by 4 bases, leaving 7 bases of the junction without a gene match. The germline V gene (reference sequence) yields LGHDT for CDR1 and YNNKEL for CDR2. The CDR3 measures 15 amino acids from cysteine to phenylalanine. CDR3 DNA is the only sequence kept; it has 45 bases, read in frame from the first base. This specimen's time point label, interpreted: baseline before first vaccination. The vaccinee samples were drawn from two UK trials, COV001 and COV002, one of which was a single-blind randomized controlled phase 2/3 trial testing AZD1222 (ChAdOx1 nCoV-19) in healthy adults. For TCRbeta chain sequencing, PBMC samples from trial participants were taken at day 0 and at day 28 after the second dose. This clone was counted a few times. Its antigen specificity is not known. Within one base of it there is no much larger clone, and no base qualities were kept.

In this chain, TRBV3-1 (or the pseudogene TRBV3-2) is recombined with TRBJ2-7; TRBD1 lines up with 7 middle nucleotides. This sequence originates from an adult in good health. The source was peripheral blood, collected on day 0 of AZD1222 vaccination. The CDR3 region reads CASSQVGTESYEQYF. The sequence in DNA is TGTGCCAGCAGCCAAGTCGGGACAGAGAGTTACGAGCAGTACTTC.